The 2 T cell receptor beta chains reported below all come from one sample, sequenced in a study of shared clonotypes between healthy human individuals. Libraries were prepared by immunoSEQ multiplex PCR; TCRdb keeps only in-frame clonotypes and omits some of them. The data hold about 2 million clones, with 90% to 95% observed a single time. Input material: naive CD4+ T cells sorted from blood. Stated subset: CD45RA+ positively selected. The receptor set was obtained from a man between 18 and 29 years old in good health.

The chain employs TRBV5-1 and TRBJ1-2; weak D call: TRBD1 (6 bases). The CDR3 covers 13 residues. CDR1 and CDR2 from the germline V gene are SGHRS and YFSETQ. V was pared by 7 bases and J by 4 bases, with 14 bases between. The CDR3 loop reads CASASDSFYGYTF. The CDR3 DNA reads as TGCGCCAGCGCATCGGACAGTTTCTATGGCTACACCTTC. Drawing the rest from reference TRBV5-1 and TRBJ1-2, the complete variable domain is KAGVTQTPRYLIKTRGQQVTLSCSPISGHRSVSWYQQTPGQGLQFLFEYFSETQRNKGNFPGRFSGRQFSNSRSEMNVSTLELGDSALYLCASASDSFYGYTFGSGTRLTVV.

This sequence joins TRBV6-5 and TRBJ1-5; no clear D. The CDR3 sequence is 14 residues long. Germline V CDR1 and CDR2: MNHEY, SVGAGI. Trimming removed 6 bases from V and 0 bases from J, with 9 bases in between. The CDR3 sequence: CASRPLLSNQPQHF. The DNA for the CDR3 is TGTGCCAGCAGACCCCTTCTTAGCAATCAGCCCCAGCATTTT.